These 9 T cell receptor beta chains share one sample of origin, sequenced in a study of blood T cell repertoires in COVID-19. Assay used: immunoSEQ multiplex PCR; TCRdb lists only in-frame clones, some missing. Among 200,000 to 250,000 clones listed, roughly 85% were seen once. Sequenced: PBMCs or T cells enriched from blood (not recorded which). These receptors all come from a woman aged 50 to 60 with acute COVID-19.

A few counts support this clone. The chain recombines TRBV30 with TRBJ1-4, with 8 bases that match TRBD1. Unmatched junction bases numbered 6, after V lost 3 bases and J lost 6 bases. Germline CDR1 reads GTSNPN; CDR2 reads SVGIG (reference sequence). The CDR3 runs 14 residues. The CDR3 DNA is TGTGCCTGGAGGCCCAGGGGGCCCCATGAAAAACTGTTTTTT. It codes for CAWRPRGPHEKLFF.

This clone was counted a single time. The chain uses TRBV5-1 and TRBJ1-1, with 8 nucleotides matching TRBD1. The CDR3 contains 16 residues. V trimming: 3 bases; J trimming: 4 bases; junction bases outside the gene matches: 11. Germline CDR1 SGHRS, CDR2 YFSETQ. The CDR3 DNA follows: TGCGCCAGCAGCTCAACTCAGGGGGCAAGTTTCACTGAAGCTTTCTTT. Translating it yields CASSSTQGASFTEAFF.

V and J are TRBV27 and TRBJ2-2, with 9 bases fitting TRBD1. CDR3 length: 13 residues. Germline V CDR1 and CDR2: MNHEY, SMNVEV (reference sequence). V lost 5 bases to trimming and J lost 6 bases; unmatched junction nucleotides: 1. CDR3 sequence (DNA): TGTGCCAGCAGTGGGACAGGGCCCGGGGAGCTGTTTTTT. It yields the protein CASSGTGPGELFF.

This chain links TRBV15 with TRBJ1-2; 7 bases align to TRBD1. Losses at the gene ends were 1 base for V and 2 bases for J; bases not matched to a gene: 1. The CDR3 extends over 14 amino acids. CDR1 and CDR2 (germline): LNHNV, YYDKDF (reference sequence). The CDR3 spells CATSRAGGNYGYTF. DNA of the CDR3: TGTGCCACCAGCAGAGCAGGGGGAAACTATGGCTACACCTTC.

This sequence joins TRBV27 and TRBJ1-6; D is possibly TRBD1 (5 bases). The CDR3 is 15 amino acids. V lost 6 bases, J lost 7 bases, and 16 bases lay in between. CDR1 is MNHEY, CDR2 SMNVEV, per germline (reference sequence). The CDR3 DNA follows: TGTGCCAGCAGACCGATCAACCGACAGAATTCACCCCTCCACTTT. Its translation is CASRPINRQNSPLHF.

The rearrangement links TRBV5-6 to TRBJ2-4, with D possibly being TRBD1 (6 bases). This CDR3 has 14 amino acids. Germline V gene data show CDR1 as SGHDT and CDR2 as YYEEEE. V was cut by 6 bases and J by 1 base, with 11 bases left in between. The CDR3 sequence is CASTPRGAKNIQYF. The CDR3 DNA is TGTGCCAGCACCCCAAGGGGGGCCAAAAACATTCAGTACTTC. The variable domain in full, with the rest retrieved from reference TRBV5-6 and TRBJ2-4, is DAGVTQSPTHLIKTRGQQVTLRCSPKSGHDTVSWYQQALGQGPQFIFQYYEEEERQRGNFPDRFSGHQFPNYSSELNVNALLLGDSALYLCASTPRGAKNIQYFGAGTRLSVL.

This clone has just one count. The chain links TRBV29-1 to TRBJ2-7; possible D gene TRBD1, 6 bases. Per germline, CDR1 SQVTM and CDR2 ANQGSEA. V lost 6 bases and J 2 bases, leaving 11 bases between the germline ends. The CDR3 is made up of 12 amino acids. CDR3 sequence reads: CSVYREPYEQYF. In DNA form, the CDR3 reads TGCAGCGTCTACAGGGAACCCTACGAGCAGTACTTC.

This clone occurred a few times. This chain joins TRBV10-1 and TRBJ1-5, with no clear D. Germline-derived CDR1 and CDR2 are WNHNN and SYGVQD (reference sequence). The germline V and J ends were trimmed by 1 base and 0 bases, with 7 bases remaining between them. This CDR3 is built from 15 residues. Here the CDR3 reads CASSEYNYSNQPQHF. DNA of the CDR3: TGCGCCAGCAGTGAGTATAACTATAGCAATCAGCCCCAGCATTTT.

The chain couples TRBV5-1 to TRBJ1-2; 12 bases match TRBD1. The germline gives CDR1 SGHRS, CDR2 YFSETQ. CDR3 length: 16 amino acids. With V trimmed by 4 bases and J by 8 bases, 12 bases remained unmatched. In DNA, the CDR3 is TGCGCCAGCAGCATCGACGGGGGACAGGGGGCTGGCGGCTACACCTTC. Its translation: CASSIDGGQGAGGYTF.